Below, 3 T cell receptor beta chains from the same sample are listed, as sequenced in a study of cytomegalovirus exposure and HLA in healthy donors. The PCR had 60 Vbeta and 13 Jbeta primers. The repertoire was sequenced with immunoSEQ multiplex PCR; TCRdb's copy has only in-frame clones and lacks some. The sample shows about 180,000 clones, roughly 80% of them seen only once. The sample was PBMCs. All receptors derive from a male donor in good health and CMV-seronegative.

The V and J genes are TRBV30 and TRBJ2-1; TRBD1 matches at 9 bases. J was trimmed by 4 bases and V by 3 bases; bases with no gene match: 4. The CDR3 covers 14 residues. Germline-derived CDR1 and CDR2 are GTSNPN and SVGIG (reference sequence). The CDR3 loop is CAWSRDRAYNEQFF. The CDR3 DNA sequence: TGTGCCTGGAGCCGGGACAGGGCATACAATGAGCAGTTCTTC.

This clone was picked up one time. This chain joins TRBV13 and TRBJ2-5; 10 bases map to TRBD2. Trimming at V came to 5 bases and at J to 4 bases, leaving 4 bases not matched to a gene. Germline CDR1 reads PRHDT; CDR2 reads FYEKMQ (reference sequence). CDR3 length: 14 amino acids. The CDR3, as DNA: TGTGCCAGCAGCGTTTTAGCGGGAGGAGAGACCCAGTACTTC. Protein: CASSVLAGGETQYF.

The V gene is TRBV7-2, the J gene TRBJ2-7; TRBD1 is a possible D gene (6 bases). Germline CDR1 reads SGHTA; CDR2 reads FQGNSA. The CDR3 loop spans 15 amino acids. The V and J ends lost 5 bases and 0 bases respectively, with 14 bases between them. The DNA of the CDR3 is TGTGCCAGCAGCCGCAGGGGCGTGAGCTCCTACGAGCAGTACTTC. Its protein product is CASSRRGVSSYEQYF.